Listed here are 10 T cell receptor beta chains from one sample, sequenced in a study of T cells in Graves' hyperthyroidism and ophthalmopathy. Amplification targeted TCR beta CDR3 regions from RNA transcripts. Primed by the HTBI set, a first-round RT-PCR was run on the TCR CDR3. TCRdb re-analysed the multiplex PCR reads in MiXCR, keeping a single row per CDR3 protein. The sample includes some 500,000 distinct CDR3 sequences, 13% to 15% of them seen just once. Sequencing was carried out using blood. These TCRs come from a woman aged 18-29 years with Graves' hyperthyroidism.

This clonotype was detected many times. The chain combines TRBV5-8 with TRBJ2-7; 7 bases are a match to TRBD1. Germline V lookup: CDR1 SGHTS, CDR2 YDEGEE. Unmatched junction bases numbered 11, after V lost 4 bases and J lost 4 bases. The CDR3 covers 15 residues. As DNA, the CDR3 is TGTGCCAGCAGCCCCTCCGGGACAGCGAAGTACGAGCAGTACTTC. This encodes CASSPSGTAKYEQYF. Full variable domain (outside the CDR3, taken from reference TRBV5-8 and TRBJ2-7): EAGVTQSPTHLIKTRGQQATLRCSPISGHTSVYWYQQALGLGLQFLLWYDEGEERNRGNFPPRFSGRQFPNYSSELNVNALELEDSALYLCASSPSGTAKYEQYFGPGTRLTVT.

Only a few counts were recorded for this clonotype. This sequence joins TRBV4-1 and TRBJ2-7; D remains ambiguous. The CDR3 loop spans 15 amino acids. Germline loops: CDR1 MGHRA, CDR2 YSYEKL. Trimming removed 0 bases from V and 7 bases from J, with 16 bases in between. The CDR3 DNA follows: TGCGCCAGCAGCCAAGATTTCGGTAGTTCTAGGGAGCAGTACGTC. It yields the protein CASSQDFGSSREQYV.

The sample holds many counts of this clonotype. The V gene is TRBV11-3, the J gene TRBJ1-2; no definite D call. The CDR3 sequence is 13 residues long. V was clipped by 5 bases and J by 7 bases, with 14 bases between them. Germline loops: CDR1 SGHNT, CDR2 YENEEA. The CDR3 DNA reads as TGTGCCAGCAGCCAGATAGATTGGGTTGGCTACACCTTC. Its translation is CASSQIDWVGYTF.

This clonotype was recorded once. The chain recombines TRBV30 with TRBJ1-5; D is possibly TRBD1 (6 bases). Germline CDR1 reads GTSNPN; CDR2 reads SVGIG (reference sequence). The CDR3 consists of 16 residues. V dropped 0 bases and J dropped 1 base, with 13 bases sitting between them. This CDR3 is CAWSVGGSKSNQPQHF. The CDR3, as DNA: TGTGCCTGGAGTGTAGGGGGGAGCAAGAGCAATCAGCCCCAGCATTTT.

The sample holds many counts of this clonotype. This chain joins TRBV11-2 and TRBJ2-2, with D possibly TRBD2 on 6 matching bases. Germline CDR1 reads SGHAT; CDR2 reads FQNNGV. This CDR3 comprises 17 residues. The V end was cut by 7 bases, the J end by 1 base, with 19 bases between. CDR3 region: CASIPSWDLGNTGELFF. The DNA for the CDR3 is TGTGCCAGCATTCCAAGCTGGGACTTAGGGAACACCGGGGAGCTGTTTTTT.

This clonotype was counted ten times or more. This chain joins TRBV7-3 and TRBJ2-1, with 7 bases that match TRBD2. Germline V gives CDR1 SGHTA, CDR2 FQGTGA. Trimming removed 5 bases from V and 4 bases from J; junction bases left unmatched: 5. The CDR3 contains 14 residues. CDR3 residues: CASSGLGGYNEQFF. The DNA for the CDR3 is TGTGCCAGCAGCGGGCTGGGGGGGTACAATGAGCAGTTCTTC. Full variable domain (missing parts from reference TRBV7-3 and TRBJ2-1): GAGVSQTPSNKVTEKGKYVELRCDPISGHTALYWYRQSLGQGPEFLIYFQGTGAADDSGLPNDRFFAVRPEGSVSTLKIQRTERGDSAVYLCASSGLGGYNEQFFGPGTRLTVL.

Many counts were recorded for this clonotype. The chain couples TRBV20-1 to TRBJ2-7; D unresolved. Trimming took off 6 bases at V and 4 bases at J, with 19 bases between the two ends. The CDR3 is made up of 14 amino acids. Germline CDR1 is DFQATT and CDR2 is SNEGSKA (reference sequence). CDR3 sequence: CSASPNGRTYEQYF. The CDR3, as DNA: TGCAGTGCGAGCCCGAACGGACGGACGTACGAGCAGTACTTC.

This clonotype has at least ten counts. The rearrangement joins TRBV20-1 to TRBJ1-5; no firm D call. The germline V gene encodes CDR1 DFQATT and CDR2 SNEGSKA (reference sequence). V was shortened by 1 base and J by 0 bases, with 13 bases between the two germline ends. This CDR3 comprises 16 residues. The CDR3 DNA follows: TGCAGTGCTAGAGCGACGGGAACTTATAGCAATCAGCCCCAGCATTTT. Translated, it gives CSARATGTYSNQPQHF.

This clonotype was seen at least ten times. The chain carries TRBV20-1 and TRBJ1-1; D gene ambiguous. Germline loops: CDR1 DFQATT, CDR2 SNEGSKA (reference sequence). This CDR3 is built from 12 residues. V was pared by 5 bases and J by 0 bases, with 7 bases between. DNA for the CDR3: TGCAGTGCTCCCACAGTGAACACTGAAGCTTTCTTT. Translation: CSAPTVNTEAFF.

This clonotype has more than one count but fewer than ten. The rearrangement joins TRBV20-1 to TRBJ2-7; 9 positions agree with TRBD1. Per germline, CDR1 DFQATT and CDR2 SNEGSKA (reference sequence). The junction had 6 bases not matched to a gene; V was cut back by 5 bases and J by 4 bases. CDR3 length: 13 residues. The DNA for the CDR3 is TGCAGTGCTCCCGGGACAGGGAGTTACGAGCAGTACGTC. This gives the protein CSAPGTGSYEQYV.